These 14 T cell receptor beta chains were all obtained from the same sample, sequenced in a study of blood T cell repertoires in COVID-19. This table comes from immunoSEQ multiplex PCR, and its TCRdb copy is limited to in-frame clones, with some not included. The sample lists approximately 300,000 clones; 90% were seen once. The source material was peripheral blood. Receptor source: a woman in her thirties with COVID-19, enrolled during active disease.

Points on this clone: It is unclear where the CDR3 begins or ends on the DNA, so no DNA is shown, and the CDR3 is as TCRdb lists it. This chain links TRBV21-1 with TRBJ1-1; the table's D call of TRBD1 was not tested on the DNA. TRBV21-1 constitutes a pseudogene. From its first to its last residue, the CDR3 has 19 amino acids. The CDR3 loop reads CASSKVGQGARRGNTEAFF.

This rearrangement joins TRBV5-1 to TRBJ1-1; D unresolved. The V and J ends lost 4 bases and 10 bases respectively, with 14 bases between them. The CDR3 has 12 residues. CDR1 is SGHRS, CDR2 YFSETQ, per germline. CDR3 bases: TGCGCCAGCAGCCTATCCACCGGGATAGCTTTCTTT. Translation: CASSLSTGIAFF.

The V and J genes are TRBV7-6 and TRBJ2-3; D gene unclear. Trimming left V 4 bases short and J 4 bases short, with 6 bases between. This CDR3 has 12 amino acids. Germline CDR1 SGHVS, CDR2 FNYEAQ. The CDR3 reads CASSSTADTQYF. The CDR3 DNA is TGTGCCAGCAGCTCTACAGCAGATACGCAGTATTTT.

The chain employs TRBV30 and TRBJ2-5, with D perhaps matching TRBD2 (5 bases). Per germline, CDR1 GTSNPN and CDR2 SVGIG (reference sequence). This CDR3 comprises 13 residues. Trimming took 1 base from V and 6 from J, leaving 12 bases between them. The CDR3 loop is CAWSGGVLKTQYF. In DNA form, the CDR3 reads TGTGCCTGGAGTGGGGGAGTCCTCAAGACCCAGTACTTC.

This chain links TRBV27 with TRBJ1-4, with D possibly being TRBD1 (6 bases). CDR3 length: 18 amino acids. The V and J ends lost 2 bases and 0 bases respectively, with 16 bases between them. The germline gives CDR1 MNHEY, CDR2 SMNVEV (reference sequence). CDR3 coding DNA: TGTGCCAGCAGTTTAGGTGCAGGGGCTGGGACAACTAATGAAAAACTGTTTTTT. Encoded protein: CASSLGAGAGTTNEKLFF.

This sequence joins TRBV4-1 and TRBJ2-7, with 7 bases lining up with TRBD2. J was trimmed by 1 base and V by 4 bases; bases with no gene match: 7. The CDR3 spans 15 residues. Per the germline V gene, CDR1 is MGHRA and CDR2 is YSYEKL. The CDR3 is CASSPGLSLSYEQYF. The CDR3 coding sequence is TGCGCCAGCAGCCCGGGACTATCACTATCCTACGAGCAGTACTTC.

The chain combines TRBV6-5 with TRBJ2-5; perhaps TRBD1 as D (6 bases). Per germline, CDR1 MNHEY and CDR2 SVGAGI. With 4 bases removed from V and 2 bases from J, the gap between germline ends came to 11 bases. The CDR3 runs 14 residues. For the CDR3, the DNA is TGTGCCAGCAGTTCCCTGGACAGACAAGAGACCCAGTACTTC. It yields the protein CASSSLDRQETQYF.

J is TRBJ2-1 and V is TRBV7-9; D might be TRBD2 (6 bases). Looked up from germline, CDR1 is SEHNR and CDR2 is FQNEAQ (reference sequence). The V and J ends lost 3 bases and 8 bases respectively, with 23 bases between them. This CDR3 comprises 17 residues. The CDR3 nucleotides read TGTGCCAGCAGCTTGTCGCCGGGACGGGAGATTATAGATGAGCAGTTCTTC. This translates into CASSLSPGREIIDEQFF.

The chain is built from TRBV6-5 and TRBJ2-5; TRBD1 aligns across 7 bases. The CDR3 is 14 residues long. The J segment lost 1 base and the V segment lost 5 bases, leaving 4 bases of the junction unmatched. Germline V gene lookup returns CDR1 MNHEY and CDR2 SVGAGI. The CDR3 DNA reads TGTGCCAGCAGTACCGGGACAGTCCAAGAGACCCAGTACTTC. It encodes CASSTGTVQETQYF.

The V call is TRBV3-1 (or the pseudogene TRBV3-2), the J call TRBJ1-2; no clear D. CDR1 is LGHDT, CDR2 YNNKEL, per germline (reference sequence). This CDR3 is 20 amino acids long. Between the trimmed V and J ends, which lost 0 bases and 1 base, there was a span of 24 bases. This CDR3 is CASSQDVRGRASKINYGYTF. The CDR3 DNA reads as TGTGCCAGCAGCCAAGATGTACGAGGCCGAGCCTCAAAGATTAACTATGGCTACACCTTC.

The chain combines TRBV7-3 with TRBJ2-2; D might be TRBD1 (6 bases). V lost 7 bases and J 0 bases, leaving 12 bases between the germline ends. Per germline, CDR1 SGHTA and CDR2 FQGTGA. The CDR3 totals 15 residues. The DNA of the CDR3 is TGTGCCAGCAAAGGGACACTCGCGAACACCGGGGAGCTGTTTTTT. Translated: CASKGTLANTGELFF.

This chain uses TRBV30 with TRBJ1-2, with 7 bases matching TRBD1. The ends lost 3 bases at V and 2 bases at J; junction bases unmatched: 6. The length of the CDR3 is 14 residues. Germline V gene data show CDR1 as GTSNPN and CDR2 as SVGIG (reference sequence). In nucleotides, the CDR3 is TGTGCCTGGAGGGGTCCAGGGGGAAACTATGGCTACACCTTC. This translates into CAWRGPGGNYGYTF.

The chain carries TRBV12-3 or TRBV12-4 and TRBJ2-1; D is ambiguous. This CDR3 is 12 amino acids long. The V end lost 4 bases, the J end lost 9 bases, and 10 bases lay between the germline ends. The CDR3 loop reads CASSYYFGEQFF. Written as DNA, the CDR3 is TGTGCCAGCAGTTACTATTTTGGTGAGCAGTTCTTC.

This clone has a single count. The chain joins TRBV2 to TRBJ2-1; perhaps TRBD1 as D (6 bases). This CDR3 has 15 amino acids. The germline V and J ends were trimmed by 6 bases and 4 bases, with 16 bases remaining between them. Germline V gene data show CDR1 as SNHLY and CDR2 as FYNNEI. CDR3 DNA sequence: TGTGCCAGCAGCCTACCCGTGGGGACATACAATGAGCAGTTCTTC. Its translation: CASSLPVGTYNEQFF.